This entry features one TCR beta chain sequence. Antigen: not known. Trimming at V came to 7 bases and at J to 5 bases, leaving 2 bases not matched to a gene. The CDR3 consists of 13 residues. Per the germline V gene, CDR1 is ENHRY and CDR2 is SYGVKD. cDNA synthesis used the whole RNA isolate, giving expressed TCRB sequences. Repertoires were generated with immunoSEQ multiplex PCR, while TCRdb's copy carries only in-frame clones and drops some. The top ten clones hold 0.022% of a sample with about 700,000 clones, under 15% of them seen once. This sample is part of a study of beta chain features in type 1 diabetes. General observations from the study: Type 1 diabetes patients had moderately but significantly shorter TCRB CDR3s in all four CD4+ subsets.

The sequence was obtained from a man younger than 35 with type 1 diabetes. The sequenced material came from naive CD4+ T cells from blood. V usage is TRBV10-3 and J usage is TRBJ2-5; 12 bases line up with TRBD1. In DNA, the CDR3 is TGTGCCATCAAGGGACAGGGGGCTGAGACCCAGTACTTC. Protein product: CAIKGQGAETQYF.